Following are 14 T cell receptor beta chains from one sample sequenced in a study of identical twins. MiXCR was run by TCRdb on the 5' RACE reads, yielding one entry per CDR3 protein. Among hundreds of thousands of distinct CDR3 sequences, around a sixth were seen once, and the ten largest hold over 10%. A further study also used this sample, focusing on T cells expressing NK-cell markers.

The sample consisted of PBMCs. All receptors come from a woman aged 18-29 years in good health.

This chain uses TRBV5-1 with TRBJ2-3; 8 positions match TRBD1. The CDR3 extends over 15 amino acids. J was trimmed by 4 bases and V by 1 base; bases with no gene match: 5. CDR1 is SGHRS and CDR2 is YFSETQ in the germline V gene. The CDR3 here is CASSLNRGFSDTQYF. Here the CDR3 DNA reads TGCGCCAGCAGCTTGAACAGGGGGTTTTCAGATACGCAGTATTTT. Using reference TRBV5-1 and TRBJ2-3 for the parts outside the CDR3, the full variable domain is KAGVTQTPRYLIKTRGQQVTLSCSPISGHRSVSWYQQTPGQGLQFLFEYFSETQRNKGNFPGRFSGRQFSNSRSEMNVSTLELGDSALYLCASSLNRGFSDTQYFGPGTRLTVL.

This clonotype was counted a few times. The CDR3 here is CASSFSFGPSSSAAFF. The CDR3 nucleotides read TGTGCCAGCAGTTTTTCATTTGGTCCATCCAGTAGTGCAGCTTTCTTT. This rearrangement joins TRBV12-3 or TRBV12-4 to TRBJ1-1, with D unclear. CDR3 length: 16 residues. V was shortened by 3 bases and J by 10 bases, with 24 bases between the two germline ends.

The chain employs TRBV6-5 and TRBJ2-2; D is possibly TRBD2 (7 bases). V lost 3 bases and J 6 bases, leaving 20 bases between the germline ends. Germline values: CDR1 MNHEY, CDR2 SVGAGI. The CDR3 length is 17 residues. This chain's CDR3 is CASSYSFGGGLAGELFF. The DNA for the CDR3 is TGTGCCAGCAGTTATAGCTTTGGGGGGGGGCTCGCCGGGGAGCTGTTTTTT.

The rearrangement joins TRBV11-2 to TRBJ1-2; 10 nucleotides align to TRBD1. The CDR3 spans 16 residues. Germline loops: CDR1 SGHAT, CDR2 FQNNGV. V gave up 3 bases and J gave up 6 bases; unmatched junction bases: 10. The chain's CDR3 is CASSFGRDRGVDGYTF. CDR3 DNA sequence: TGTGCCAGCAGCTTTGGGCGGGACAGGGGAGTAGATGGCTACACCTTC.

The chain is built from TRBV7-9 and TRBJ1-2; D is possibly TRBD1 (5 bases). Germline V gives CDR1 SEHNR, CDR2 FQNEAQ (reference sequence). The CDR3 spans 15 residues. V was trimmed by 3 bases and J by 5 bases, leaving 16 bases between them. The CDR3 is CASSLIKTGPYGYTF. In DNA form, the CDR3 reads TGTGCCAGCAGCTTGATTAAAACAGGCCCTTATGGCTACACCTTC.

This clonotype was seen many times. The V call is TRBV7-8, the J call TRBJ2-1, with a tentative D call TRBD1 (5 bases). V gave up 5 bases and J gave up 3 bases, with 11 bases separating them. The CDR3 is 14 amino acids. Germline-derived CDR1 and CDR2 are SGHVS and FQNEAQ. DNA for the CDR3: TGTGCCAGCAGCCAAGACAGTTTCTACAATGAGCAGTTCTTC. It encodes CASSQDSFYNEQFF.

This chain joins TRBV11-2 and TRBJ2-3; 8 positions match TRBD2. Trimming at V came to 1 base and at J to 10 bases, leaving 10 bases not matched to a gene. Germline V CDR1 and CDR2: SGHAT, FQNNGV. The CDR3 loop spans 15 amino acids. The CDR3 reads CASSLAGGALEAQYF. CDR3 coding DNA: TGTGCCAGCAGCTTAGCCGGGGGGGCCTTGGAGGCGCAGTATTTT.

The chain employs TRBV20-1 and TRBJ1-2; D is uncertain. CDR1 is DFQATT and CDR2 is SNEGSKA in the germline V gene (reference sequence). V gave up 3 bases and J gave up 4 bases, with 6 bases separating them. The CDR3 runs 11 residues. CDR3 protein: CSASLPYGYTF. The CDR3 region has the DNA TGCAGTGCTAGTCTCCCCTATGGCTACACCTTC.

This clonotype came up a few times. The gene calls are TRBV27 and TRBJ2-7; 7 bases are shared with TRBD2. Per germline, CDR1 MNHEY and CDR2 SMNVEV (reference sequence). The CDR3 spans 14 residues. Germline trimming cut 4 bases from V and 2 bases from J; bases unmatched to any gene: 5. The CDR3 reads CASSWGEGPYEQYF. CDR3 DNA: TGTGCCAGCAGTTGGGGGGAGGGGCCCTACGAGCAGTACTTC.

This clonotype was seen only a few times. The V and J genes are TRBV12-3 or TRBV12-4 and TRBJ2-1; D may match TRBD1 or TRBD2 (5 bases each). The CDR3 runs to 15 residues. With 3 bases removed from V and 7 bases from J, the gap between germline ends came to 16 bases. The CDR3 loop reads CASSFRGGWGNEQFF. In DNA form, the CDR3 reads TGTGCCAGCAGTTTTCGTGGCGGTTGGGGGAATGAGCAGTTCTTC.

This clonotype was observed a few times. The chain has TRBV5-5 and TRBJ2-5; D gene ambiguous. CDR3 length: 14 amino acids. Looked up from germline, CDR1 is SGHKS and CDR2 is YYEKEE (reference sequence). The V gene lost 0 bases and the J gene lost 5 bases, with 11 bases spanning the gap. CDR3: CASSLAPQEETQYF. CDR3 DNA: TGTGCCAGCAGCTTGGCCCCTCAGGAGGAGACCCAGTACTTC.

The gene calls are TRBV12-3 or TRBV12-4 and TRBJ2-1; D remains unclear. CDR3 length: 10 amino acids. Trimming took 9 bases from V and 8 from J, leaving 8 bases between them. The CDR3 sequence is CASMGYEQFF. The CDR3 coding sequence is TGTGCCAGTATGGGGTATGAGCAGTTCTTC.

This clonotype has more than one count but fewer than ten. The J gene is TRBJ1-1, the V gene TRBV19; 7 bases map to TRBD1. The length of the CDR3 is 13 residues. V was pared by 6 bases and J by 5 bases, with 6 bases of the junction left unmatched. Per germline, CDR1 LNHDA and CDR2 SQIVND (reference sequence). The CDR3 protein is CASSRTGETEAFF. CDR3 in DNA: TGTGCCAGTAGCCGCACAGGGGAAACTGAAGCTTTCTTT.

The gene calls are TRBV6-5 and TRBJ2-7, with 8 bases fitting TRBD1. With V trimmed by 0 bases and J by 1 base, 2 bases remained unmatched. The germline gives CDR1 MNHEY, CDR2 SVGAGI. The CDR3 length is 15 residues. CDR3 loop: CASSYSDRGSYEQYF. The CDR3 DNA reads TGTGCCAGCAGTTACTCAGACAGGGGATCCTACGAGCAGTACTTC.